The T cell receptor (beta chain) described here comes from a study of T-cell reconstitution after alpha-beta-depleted transplantation in children. This CDR3 has 15 residues. Trimming removed 4 bases from V and 5 bases from J; junction bases left unmatched: 4. Germline loops: CDR1 MDHEN, CDR2 SYDVKM. Preparing the TCRbeta library involved the use of unique molecular identifiers. TCRdb analysed the PCR reads with MiXCR anew, one entry per CDR3 protein. The sample gives about 610,000 distinct CDR3 sequences, roughly 10% of which show up once; about 4.2% is in the top ten. In its sample, this clonotype was seen many times.

The V and J genes are TRBV28 and TRBJ2-3, with TRBD2 identical over 12 bases. Sequences were derived from PBMCs from the stem cell graft donor, sampled from the stem cell graft. The sequence was obtained from a human donor who donated a stem cell graft to a child with acute myeloid leukemia. CDR3 sequence reads: CASSSGTSGLDTQYF. CDR3 in DNA: TGTGCCAGCAGTTCGGGGACTAGCGGGTTAGATACGCAGTATTTT.